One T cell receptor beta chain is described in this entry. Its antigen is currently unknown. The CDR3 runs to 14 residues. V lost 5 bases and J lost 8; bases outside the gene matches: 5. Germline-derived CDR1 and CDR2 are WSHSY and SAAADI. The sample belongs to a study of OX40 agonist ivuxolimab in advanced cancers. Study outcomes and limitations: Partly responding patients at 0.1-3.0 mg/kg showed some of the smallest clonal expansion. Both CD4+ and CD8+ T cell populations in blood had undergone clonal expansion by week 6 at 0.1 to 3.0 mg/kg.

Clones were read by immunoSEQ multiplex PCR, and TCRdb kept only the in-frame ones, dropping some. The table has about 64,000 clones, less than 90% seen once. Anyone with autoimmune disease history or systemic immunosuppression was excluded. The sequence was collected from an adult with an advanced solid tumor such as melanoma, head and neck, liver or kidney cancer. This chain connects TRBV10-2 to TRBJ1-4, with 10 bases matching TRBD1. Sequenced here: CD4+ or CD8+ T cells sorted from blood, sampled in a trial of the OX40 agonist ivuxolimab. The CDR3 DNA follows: TGCGCCAGCAGTCCCGGGACAGGGGTGGAAAAACTGTTTTTT. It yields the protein CASSPGTGVEKLFF.